These 30 T cell receptor beta chains came from one sample sequenced in a study of human T cells and chemical hapten exposure. TCRdb re-called the RACE reads through MiXCR, storing one row per CDR3 protein. There are roughly 260,000 distinct CDR3 sequences in the sample; 8.6% occur only once, and roughly 2.5% lies in the top ten. The sample's time point: pre-sensitization, week 0. Treatment specified: therapeutic diphenylcyclopropenone sensitization with weekly scalp DPC. The sequencing here drew on whole blood, taken in connection with sensitization to the hapten diphenylcyclopropenone (DPC). Receptor source: a woman aged 40 to 50 with alopecia areata. Some clones in this sample may be carry-over from other donors' samples.

This clonotype was detected many times. This chain links TRBV2 with TRBJ2-1; 8 nucleotides match TRBD2. Germline assignment: CDR1 SNHLY and CDR2 FYNNEI. The trim removed 2 bases at V and 9 bases at J, leaving 12 bases unmatched. The CDR3 extends over 16 amino acids. The CDR3 DNA is TGTGCCAGCAGTGAATTAGAAGCGGGAGTTTCTAGTGAGCAGTTCTTC. Protein sequence: CASSELEAGVSSEQFF.

The chain has TRBV11-3 and TRBJ2-5; 7 positions match TRBD2. V was clipped by 1 base and J by 7 bases; unmatched bases: 12. From germline, CDR1 is SGHNT and CDR2 YENEEA. CDR3 length equals 16 residues. The CDR3 nucleotides are TGTGCCAGCAGCTTAGCCCAACTAGCGAGGATTGCGACCCAGTACTTC. Its protein is CASSLAQLARIATQYF.

At least ten counts were recorded for this clonotype. The genes are TRBV29-1 and TRBJ2-5; 7 nucleotides agree with TRBD1. Germline V gene lookup returns CDR1 SQVTM and CDR2 ANQGSEA. The CDR3 covers 13 residues. The V gene end was trimmed by 6 bases and the J gene end by 2 bases; junction bases not matched to a gene: 6. The CDR3 coding sequence is TGCAGCGTCAGTAACAGGGGACAAGAGACCCAGTACTTC. This gives the protein CSVSNRGQETQYF.

This clonotype occurred a few times. The rearrangement joins TRBV7-8 to TRBJ2-2; 9 bases map to TRBD1. With V trimmed by 5 bases and J by 2 bases, 9 bases remained unmatched. Germline V gives CDR1 SGHVS, CDR2 FQNEAQ. This CDR3 comprises 17 residues. The CDR3 region is CASSGGTGKINTGELFF. CDR3 sequence (DNA): TGTGCCAGCAGCGGTGGGACAGGGAAAATTAACACCGGGGAGCTGTTTTTT. Together with reference TRBV7-8 and TRBJ2-2, the CDR3 gives the full variable domain: GAGVSQSPRYKVAKRGQDVALRCDPISGHVSLFWYQQALGQGPEFLTYFQNEAQLDKSGLPSDRFFAERPEGSVSTLKIQRTQQEDSAVYLCASSGGTGKINTGELFFGEGSRLTVL.

Note on this clonotype: This may be a read error: a much more frequent sequence differs by one nucleotide. The V gene is TRBV2, the J gene TRBJ2-1; D unresolved. Germline V gives CDR1 SNHLY, CDR2 FYNNEI. V lost 7 bases, J lost 4 bases, and 5 bases lay in between. CDR3 length: 11 amino acids. The chain's CDR3 is CASTLYNEQFF. Here the CDR3 DNA reads TGTGCCAGCACTTTATACAATGAGCAGTTCTTC.

This clonotype has a handful of counts. V usage is TRBV4-2 and J usage is TRBJ1-4; the D is unclear. The CDR3 extends over 13 amino acids. Germline assignment: CDR1 LGHNA and CDR2 YNFKEQ. With 0 bases removed from V and 8 bases from J, the gap between germline ends came to 7 bases. The CDR3 sequence: CASSQDEGEKLFF. The CDR3, as DNA: TGTGCCAGCAGCCAAGATGAAGGGGAAAAACTGTTTTTT.

The rearrangement joins TRBV29-1 to TRBJ1-1, with D hard to call. The CDR3 sequence is 12 residues long. The V gene lost 4 bases and the J gene lost 6 bases, with 12 bases spanning the gap. Germline-derived CDR1 and CDR2 are SQVTM and ANQGSEA. The chain's CDR3 is CSVAGFTAEAFF. CDR3 DNA: TGCAGCGTTGCCGGGTTCACGGCTGAAGCTTTCTTT. The whole variable domain, remainder taken from reference TRBV29-1 and TRBJ1-1, is SAVISQKPSRDICQRGTSLTIQCQVDSQVTMMFWYRQQPGQSLTLIATANQGSEATYESGFVIDKFPISRPNLTFSTLTVSNMSPEDSSIYLCSVAGFTAEAFFGQGTRLTVV.

V gene TRBV4-1 combines with J gene TRBJ1-3, with D unresolved. Germline-derived CDR1 and CDR2 are MGHRA and YSYEKL. This CDR3 region has 16 residues. The V and J ends lost 0 bases and 3 bases respectively, with 12 bases between them. This chain's CDR3 is CASSQDWVASGNTIYF. The CDR3, as DNA: TGCGCCAGCAGCCAAGATTGGGTAGCGAGTGGAAACACCATATATTTT.

The chain uses TRBV20-1 and TRBJ1-1, with D unresolved. Germline V gene sequence: CDR1 DFQATT, CDR2 SNEGSKA (reference sequence). The V gene lost 6 bases and the J gene lost 1 base, with 6 bases spanning the gap. CDR3 length: 11 amino acids. Here the CDR3 reads CSAVTNTEAFF. CDR3 DNA: TGCAGTGCGGTTACGAACACTGAAGCTTTCTTT.

The chain employs TRBV3-1 and TRBJ1-1; 8 bases are a match to TRBD1. Germline V gives CDR1 LGHDT, CDR2 YNNKEL (reference sequence). CDR3 length: 14 residues. The V gene end was trimmed by 3 bases and the J gene end by 3 bases; junction bases not matched to a gene: 3. Here the CDR3 DNA reads TGTGCCAGCAGCCACTACAGGGGGGACACTGAAGCTTTCTTT. This sequence encodes CASSHYRGDTEAFF.

The chain uses TRBV28 and TRBJ1-6, with 8 bases aligning to TRBD1. Germline assignment: CDR1 MDHEN and CDR2 SYDVKM. Trimming removed 3 bases from V and 7 bases from J; junction bases left unmatched: 5. This CDR3 region has 15 residues. The DNA for the CDR3 is TGTGCCAGCAGTTTCCGGGACAGGAGAAATTCACCCCTCCACTTT. Amino acid sequence: CASSFRDRRNSPLHF.

This clonotype has a count of ten or more. This rearrangement joins TRBV20-1 to TRBJ1-5; TRBD1 might be the D (5 bases). There are 15 residues in the CDR3. CDR1 and CDR2 from the germline V gene are DFQATT and SNEGSKA (reference sequence). Trimming stripped 2 bases from V and 6 bases from J, with 17 bases between. The CDR3 sequence is CSARRGGEGSQPQHF. CDR3 nucleotides: TGCAGTGCTAGAAGGGGAGGAGAAGGCAGTCAGCCCCAGCATTTT.

This CDR3 reads CASSYGGAESTDTQYF. The CDR3 DNA reads as TGTGCCAGCAGTTACGGAGGAGCGGAAAGCACAGATACGCAGTATTTT. The V and J genes are TRBV6-2 or TRBV6-3 and TRBJ2-3; a weak D match, TRBD2 (5 bases). V was trimmed by 2 bases and J by 0 bases, leaving 12 bases between them. The CDR3 extends over 16 amino acids. Germline V CDR1 and CDR2: MNHEY, SVGEGT.

This clonotype was detected many times. V gene TRBV7-2 combines with J gene TRBJ1-2; 10 positions match TRBD1. Germline assignment: CDR1 SGHTA and CDR2 FQGNSA. The CDR3 extends over 15 amino acids. The V gene end was trimmed by 5 bases and the J gene end by 2 bases; junction bases not matched to a gene: 5. The CDR3 is CASSPDRGRNYGYTF. DNA for the CDR3: TGTGCCAGCAGCCCCGACAGGGGGCGAAACTATGGCTACACCTTC.

V gene TRBV28 combines with J gene TRBJ1-2; D is ambiguous. Germline V lookup: CDR1 MDHEN, CDR2 SYDVKM. This CDR3 region has 13 residues. V was cut by 7 bases and J by 7 bases, with 16 bases left in between. The chain's CDR3 is CASTPAGGRGYTF. As DNA, the CDR3 is TGTGCCAGCACCCCGGCGGGAGGTCGTGGCTACACCTTC.

This chain links TRBV27 with TRBJ2-2; no reliable D call. There are 14 residues in the CDR3. V lost 7 bases and J lost 0, with 9 bases in between. The germline V gene has CDR1 MNHEY and CDR2 SMNVEV (reference sequence). CDR3 nucleotide sequence: TGTGCCAGCAAGCAGACATCGAACACCGGGGAGCTGTTTTTT. Translated: CASKQTSNTGELFF.

The chain uses TRBV28 and TRBJ2-2; no reliable D call. CDR1 and CDR2 from the germline V gene are MDHEN and SYDVKM. Between the trimmed V and J ends, which lost 6 bases and 8 bases, there was a span of 16 bases. This CDR3 has 14 amino acids. CDR3 protein: CASRPHEPTGELFF. CDR3 coding DNA: TGTGCCAGCAGACCCCATGAGCCGACGGGGGAGCTGTTTTTT. The full variable domain, with the rest looked up from reference TRBV28 and TRBJ2-2, is DVKVTQSSRYLVKRTGEKVFLECVQDMDHENMFWYRQDPGLGLRLIYFSYDVKMKEKGDIPEGYSVSREKKERFSLILESASTNQTSMYLCASRPHEPTGELFFGEGSRLTVL.

DNA of the CDR3: TGTGCCAGCGGGACGTCTCCCTACGAGCAGTACTTC. Translation: CASGTSPYEQYF. The V gene is TRBV27, the J gene TRBJ2-7, with D perhaps TRBD1 or TRBD2 (5 bases each). In germline, CDR1 is MNHEY, CDR2 SMNVEV (reference sequence). The germline V and J ends were trimmed by 8 bases and 2 bases, with 10 bases remaining between them. CDR3 size: 12 residues.

At least ten counts were recorded for this clonotype. The chain is built from TRBV28 and TRBJ1-5, with no clear D. V was clipped by 7 bases and J by 0 bases, with 7 bases between them. This CDR3 has 13 amino acids. CDR1 and CDR2 from the germline V gene are MDHEN and SYDVKM. Written as DNA, the CDR3 is TGTGCCAGCAACCGGAATAGCAATCAGCCCCAGCATTTT. Translation gives CASNRNSNQPQHF.

The sample holds a few counts of this clonotype. The rearrangement links TRBV12-3 or TRBV12-4 to TRBJ1-1, with a tentative D call TRBD1 (5 bases). Deletions cut 7 bases from V and 4 bases from J, with 16 bases between. CDR3 length: 14 residues. CDR3 in amino acids: CASTLDDRPTEAFF. The DNA for the CDR3 is TGTGCCAGCACCTTAGACGACAGACCCACTGAAGCTTTCTTT.

This clonotype was seen ten or more times. This sequence joins TRBV4-2 and TRBJ1-5; D is ambiguous. Trimming took 0 bases from V and 3 from J, leaving 3 bases between them. The CDR3 covers 13 residues. Looked up from germline, CDR1 is LGHNA and CDR2 is YNFKEQ. The CDR3 loop reads CASSQDPNQPQHF. In nucleotides, the CDR3 is TGTGCCAGCAGCCAAGACCCCAATCAGCCCCAGCATTTT.

The table lists this clonotype with a few counts. Here the CDR3 reads CASRPDIFQARNTEAFF. In DNA form, the CDR3 reads TGTGCCAGCAGGCCGGACATTTTTCAAGCTAGAAACACTGAAGCTTTCTTT. V is TRBV6-2 or TRBV6-3 and J is TRBJ1-1; D is perhaps TRBD1 (5 bases). The V and J ends lost 6 bases and 2 bases respectively, with 22 bases between them. The CDR3 has 17 amino acids. In germline, CDR1 is MNHEY, CDR2 SVGEGT.

This clonotype was picked up many times. CDR3 DNA sequence: TGTGCCAGCAGCTTAGAGCCAGGGACAGGGAGGAGCGAGCAGTACTTC. The encoded protein is CASSLEPGTGRSEQYF. The V call is TRBV7-9, the J call TRBJ2-7; 9 nucleotides match TRBD1. CDR3 length: 16 residues. Germline V gives CDR1 SEHNR, CDR2 FQNEAQ (reference sequence). V lost 1 base and J lost 6; bases outside the gene matches: 10.

A few counts support this clonotype. This chain links TRBV7-3 with TRBJ2-7; D call uncertain. Trimming took 5 bases from V and 0 from J, leaving 11 bases between them. The CDR3 extends over 14 amino acids. Germline V gene sequence: CDR1 SGHTA, CDR2 FQGTGA. CDR3 nucleotides: TGTGCCAGCAGCCTACTGACCCACTCCTACGAGCAGTACTTC. It encodes CASSLLTHSYEQYF.

This CDR3 reads CASTRTAQETQYF. Here the CDR3 DNA reads TGTGCCAGCACCAGGACAGCGCAAGAGACCCAGTACTTC. J is TRBJ2-5 and V is TRBV6-5; D perhaps matches TRBD1 (6 bases). V was pared by 7 bases and J by 2 bases, with 11 bases between. The germline CDR1 and CDR2 sequences are MNHEY and SVGAGI. The CDR3 length is 13 residues.

This chain connects TRBV7-9 to TRBJ2-7, with a possible D match to TRBD2 (6 bases). Per germline, CDR1 SEHNR and CDR2 FQNEAQ (reference sequence). The germline V and J ends were trimmed by 5 bases and 3 bases, with 14 bases remaining between them. The CDR3 spans 14 residues. This CDR3 reads CASSVPMGGYEQYF. The CDR3 nucleotides read TGTGCCAGCAGCGTTCCGATGGGGGGCTACGAGCAGTACTTC.

This clonotype has a count of ten or more. CDR3 nucleotide sequence: TGCAGCGTCATCTTAGGGGGCACAGATACGCAGTATTTT. It encodes CSVILGGTDTQYF. The chain links TRBV29-1 to TRBJ2-3; TRBD1 might be the D (5 bases). In germline, CDR1 is SQVTM, CDR2 ANQGSEA. The CDR3 totals 13 residues. Trimming shortened V by 6 bases and J by 1 base, and 11 bases separated the two germline ends.

This clonotype was counted between two and nine times. V usage is TRBV6-5 and J usage is TRBJ1-1; D ambiguous. V lost 5 bases and J 1 base, leaving 8 bases between the germline ends. The germline CDR1 and CDR2 sequences are MNHEY and SVGAGI. The CDR3 is made up of 13 amino acids. The CDR3 here is CASSGDPNTEAFF. The CDR3 bases are TGTGCCAGCAGTGGGGATCCGAACACTGAAGCTTTCTTT.

In this sample, this clonotype turned up many times. In DNA form, the CDR3 reads TGTGCCAGCAGAAGGGCCGGTGAAGCTTTCTTT. It yields the protein CASRRAGEAFF. The rearrangement links TRBV11-1 to TRBJ1-1; D uncertain. The CDR3 contains 11 residues. Germline CDR1 SGHAT, CDR2 FQDESV (reference sequence). Trimming left V 6 bases short and J 7 bases short, with 9 bases between.

This chain joins TRBV15 and TRBJ2-1; a possible D gene is TRBD1 (5 bases). The CDR3 covers 16 residues. Per the germline V gene, CDR1 is LNHNV and CDR2 is YYDKDF (reference sequence). V was trimmed by 0 bases and J by 8 bases, leaving 17 bases between them. The DNA for the CDR3 is TGTGCCACCAGCAGAGATCGCGGCAGGGCGGTCGATGAGCAGTTCTTC. This encodes CATSRDRGRAVDEQFF. The variable domain in full, with the rest retrieved from reference TRBV15 and TRBJ2-1, is DAMVIQNPRYQVTQFGKPVTLSCSQTLNHNVMYWYQQKSSQAPKLLFHYYDKDFNNEADTPDNFQSRRPNTSFCFLDIRSPGLGDTAMYLCATSRDRGRAVDEQFFGPGTRLTVL.